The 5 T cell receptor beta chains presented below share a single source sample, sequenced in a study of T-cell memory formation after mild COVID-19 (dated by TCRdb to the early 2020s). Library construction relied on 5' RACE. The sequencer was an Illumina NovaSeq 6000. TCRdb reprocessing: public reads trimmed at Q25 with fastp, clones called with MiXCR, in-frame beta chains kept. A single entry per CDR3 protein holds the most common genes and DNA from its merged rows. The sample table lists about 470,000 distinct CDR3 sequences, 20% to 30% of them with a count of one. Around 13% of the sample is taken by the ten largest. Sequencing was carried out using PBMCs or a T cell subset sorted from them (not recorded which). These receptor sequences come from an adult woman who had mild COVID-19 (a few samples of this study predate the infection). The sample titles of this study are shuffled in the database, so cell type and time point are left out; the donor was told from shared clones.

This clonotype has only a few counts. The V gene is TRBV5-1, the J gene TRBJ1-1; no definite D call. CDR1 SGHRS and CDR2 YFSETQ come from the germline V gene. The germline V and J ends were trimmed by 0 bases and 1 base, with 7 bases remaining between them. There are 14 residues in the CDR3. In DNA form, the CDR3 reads TGCGCCAGCAGCTTGGGACGAAGGAACACTGAAGCTTTCTTT. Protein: CASSLGRRNTEAFF.

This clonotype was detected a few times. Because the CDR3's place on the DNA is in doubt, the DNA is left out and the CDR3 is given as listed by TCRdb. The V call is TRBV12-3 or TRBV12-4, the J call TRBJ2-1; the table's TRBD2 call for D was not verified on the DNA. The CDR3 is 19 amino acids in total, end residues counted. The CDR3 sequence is CASILVRLAGEFSYNEQFF.

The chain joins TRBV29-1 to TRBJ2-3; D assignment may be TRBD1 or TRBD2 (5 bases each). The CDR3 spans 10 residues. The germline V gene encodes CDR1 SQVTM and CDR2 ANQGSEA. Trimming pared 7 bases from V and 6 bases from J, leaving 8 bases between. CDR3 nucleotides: TGCAGCGCAGAGGGGGATACGCAGTATTTT. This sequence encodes CSAEGDTQYF.

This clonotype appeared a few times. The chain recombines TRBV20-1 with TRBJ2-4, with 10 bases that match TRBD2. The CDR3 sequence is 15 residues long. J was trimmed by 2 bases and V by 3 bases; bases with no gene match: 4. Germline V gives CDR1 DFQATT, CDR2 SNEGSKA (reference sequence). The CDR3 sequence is CSARVAGGPKNIQYF. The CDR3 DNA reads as TGCAGTGCTAGGGTAGCGGGAGGCCCCAAAAACATTCAGTACTTC.

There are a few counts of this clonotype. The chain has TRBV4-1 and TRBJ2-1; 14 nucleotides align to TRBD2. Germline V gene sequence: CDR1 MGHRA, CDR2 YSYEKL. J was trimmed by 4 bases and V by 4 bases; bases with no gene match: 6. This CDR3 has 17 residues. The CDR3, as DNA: TGCGCCAGCAGCCCCGGGGGACTAGCGGGAGAGTACAATGAGCAGTTCTTC. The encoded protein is CASSPGGLAGEYNEQFF.